The clone carrying this T cell receptor (beta chain) was seen only a few times. As yet, its antigen is unknown. This specimen belongs to a study of cytotoxic CD8 clonotypes in ibrutinib-treated CLL. Study-level information: Results showed around 24 partial and 2 complete responses; following median 68 months, around 15 remained remitted, roughly 12 advanced. Study-wide results and caveats: Clonotypes that were public were uncommon, and they contracted or stayed stable on treatment. Upon ibrutinib response clonality rose, and upon progression it fell back toward baseline.

Per the germline V gene, CDR1 is SGHTA and CDR2 is FQGNSA. V lost 1 base and J lost 6, with 1 base in between. This CDR3 contains 11 residues. Here immunoSEQ multiplex PCR was the method, and the copy in TCRdb shows in-frame clones only, minus some. The table lists approximately 200,000 clones, about 72% of them singletons. The source of around 1.9 micrograms of genomic DNA for TCR beta libraries was cryopreserved PBMCs. The source material was PBMCs, sampled after 24 months of ibrutinib treatment. This sequence was found in a human donor with chronic lymphocytic leukemia. The chain joins TRBV7-2 to TRBJ2-1; no clear D gene. CDR3 residues: CASSLVNEQFF. The CDR3, as DNA: TGTGCCAGCAGCTTAGTCAATGAGCAGTTCTTC.